This TCR beta chain originates from a study of OX40 agonist ivuxolimab in advanced cancers. Study information: Earlier anti-PD-1, anti-PD-L1 or anti-CTLA-4 therapy was permitted; about 39% had received some. A partial response was reached by three patients: one with hepatocellular carcinoma and two with cutaneous melanoma. Study conclusions and caveats: Dosing at 0.1 to 3.0 mg/kg was accompanied by clonal expansion of CD4+ and CD8+ blood T cells by week 6. Partial responders at 0.1-3.0 mg/kg had among the lowest clonal expansion.

Profiling relied on immunoSEQ multiplex PCR, and the TCRdb table lists in-frame clones only, not all of them. The data show 80,000 or so clones, roughly 91% seen once. On this clone itself: The target antigen is unknown.

This CDR3 region has 17 residues. The germline V gene encodes CDR1 MDHEN and CDR2 SYDVKM. V was clipped by 6 bases and J by 0 bases; unmatched bases: 11. The specimen was CD4+ or CD8+ T cells sorted from blood, collected in a trial of the OX40 agonist ivuxolimab. J is TRBJ1-3 and V is TRBV28, with 7 nucleotides matching TRBD1. The receptor was derived from an adult with an advanced solid tumor such as melanoma, head and neck, liver or kidney cancer. The CDR3 DNA reads as TGTGCCAGCAGCTCCCTCCTCGACAGGGCCTCTGGAAACACCATATATTTT. Translating gives CASSSLLDRASGNTIYF.